These 2 T cell receptor beta chains share one sample of origin, sequenced in a study of blood T cell repertoires in COVID-19. Using immunoSEQ multiplex PCR, the repertoire was profiled, and TCRdb retains in-frame clones only, with some absent. The data show more than 300,000 clones, roughly 92% seen once. Material for sequencing was PBMCs or T cells enriched from blood (not recorded which). These receptors originate from a woman aged 40 to 49 who had been exposed to COVID-19.

The rearrangement joins TRBV29-1 to TRBJ1-2, with a weak D call TRBD1 (5 bases). The CDR3 is 14 residues long. The germline V gene has CDR1 SQVTM and CDR2 ANQGSEA. V shed 1 base and J shed 4 bases, with 13 bases lying between them. The CDR3 region is CSVEGTSEFYGYTF. The CDR3 DNA sequence: TGCAGCGTTGAAGGGACATCGGAGTTCTATGGCTACACCTTC.

This rearrangement joins TRBV5-1 to TRBJ2-3, with D tentatively TRBD2 (6 bases). Trimming cost V 0 bases and J 2 bases, with 25 bases left between them. CDR3 length: 20 amino acids. The germline V gene has CDR1 SGHRS and CDR2 YFSETQ. The CDR3: CASSLAGLQVMGGHTDTQYF. The DNA for the CDR3 is TGCGCCAGCAGCTTGGCCGGACTACAAGTAATGGGCGGACACACAGATACGCAGTATTTT.